This is a list of T cell receptor beta chains from one sample in a study of CD8+ T cells in alopecia areata. This table comes from immunoSEQ multiplex PCR, and its TCRdb copy is limited to in-frame clones, with some not included. The sample records about 180,000 clones, approximately 59% being singletons. The material sequenced was CD4+ T cells sorted from blood, taken at week 0. These receptors were collected from a human donor with alopecia areata. Each CDR3 is given with its conserved first and last residue. A D gene is named only where the DNA matches it firmly. Clone size is not always given. Where it is, it says once, few, many or a class for expanded clones.

length: 15
size: .
D: .
J: TRBJ1-5
V: TRBV30
DNA: TGTGCCTGGAGTGAAGGTCATTATAGCAATCAGCCCCAGCATTTT
CDR3: CAWSEGHYSNQPQHF

length: 15
size: few
D: .
J: TRBJ2-4
V: TRBV9
DNA: TGTGCCAGCAGCCTTCAGGGCGGAACCAAAAACATTCAGTACTTC
CDR3: CASSLQGGTKNIQYF

length: 16
size: few
D: TRBD1
J: TRBJ1-4
V: TRBV6-5
DNA: TGTGCCAGCAGTTACAGGGCAGGGGGGAGGCATGAAAAACTGTTTTTT
CDR3: CASSYRAGGRHEKLFF

length: 14
size: .
D: .
J: TRBJ1-6
V: TRBV15
DNA: TGTGCCACCAGCATCCGGGACCCGTTTTCACCCCTCCACTTT
CDR3: CATSIRDPFSPLHF

length: 15
size: few
D: .
J: TRBJ2-6
V: TRBV6-5
DNA: TGTGCCAGCACAGAGACGGCTTCTGGGGCCAACGTCCTGACTTTC
CDR3: CASTETASGANVLTF

length: 15
size: .
D: .
J: TRBJ1-5
V: TRBV30
DNA: TGTGCCTGGAGTGTTGGAGACACCAGCAATCAGCCCCAGCATTTT
CDR3: CAWSVGDTSNQPQHF

length: 12
size: once
D: TRBD1
J: TRBJ1-1
V: TRBV29-1
DNA: TGCAGCGTGGACAGGGGGCACACTGAAGCTTTCTTT
CDR3: CSVDRGHTEAFF

length: 16
size: .
D: .
J: TRBJ2-7
V: TRBV11-3
DNA: TGTGCCAGCAGCTTAGACTTACCAGGCTTCTCCTACGAGCAGTACTTC
CDR3: CASSLDLPGFSYEQYF

length: 14
size: few
D: TRBD1
J: TRBJ1-1
V: TRBV5-1
DNA: TGCGCCAGCAGCTGGGGGGACAGGACCTTTGGGGCTTTCTTT
CDR3: CASSWGDRTFGAFF

length: 12
size: .
D: .
J: TRBJ1-2
V: TRBV5-1
DNA: TGCGCCAGCAGCCCTCGGGGGTATGGCTACACCTTC
CDR3: CASSPRGYGYTF

length: 13
size: .
D: TRBD1
J: TRBJ1-1
V: TRBV29-1
DNA: TGCAGCGCCACGGTAGGGGGCCGTACTGAAGCTTTCTTT
CDR3: CSATVGGRTEAFF

length: 13
size: .
D: TRBD1
J: TRBJ1-5
V: TRBV30
DNA: TGTGCCTGGAGTCGGGACAGTGATCAGCCCCAGCATTTT
CDR3: CAWSRDSDQPQHF

length: 15
size: once
D: .
J: TRBJ1-2
V: TRBV6-5
DNA: TGTGCCAGCAGTTACTCAGGCCAGGCTAGCTATGGCTACACCTTC
CDR3: CASSYSGQASYGYTF

length: 11
size: .
D: .
J: TRBJ2-1
V: TRBV28
DNA: TGTGCCAGCAGTACAGGTTTTTGGCAGTTCTTC
CDR3: CASSTGFWQFF

length: 13
size: few
D: .
J: TRBJ2-7
V: TRBV29-1
DNA: TGCAGCGTTGGAAGGGTAATTGGGTCCGAGCAGTACTTC
CDR3: CSVGRVIGSEQYF

length: 15
size: .
D: TRBD1
J: TRBJ2-4
V: TRBV30
DNA: TGTGCCTGGAGCGGCAGGGGGCATTCCAAAAACATTCAGTACTTC
CDR3: CAWSGRGHSKNIQYF

length: 11
size: .
D: .
J: TRBJ1-1
V: TRBV21-1
DNA: TGTGCCAGTCGGGTGAACACTGAAGCTTTCTTT
CDR3: CASRVNTEAFF

length: 17
size: .
D: TRBD2
J: TRBJ2-6
V: TRBV2
DNA: TGTGCCAGCCCCGGGAGCGGGGGGGCCTCCGGGGCCAACGTCCTGACTTTC
CDR3: CASPGSGGASGANVLTF

length: 14
size: .
D: TRBD1
J: TRBJ2-5
V: TRBV7-2
DNA: TGTGCCAGCGGCCGGGACAGAAACCAAGAGACCCAGTACTTC
CDR3: CASGRDRNQETQYF

length: 17
size: .
D: TRBD2
J: TRBJ2-5
V: TRBV6-1
DNA: TGTGCCAGCAGTGAAGCGAATAGCGGGGACCTCCAAGAGACCCAGTACTTC
CDR3: CASSEANSGDLQETQYF

length: 14
size: .
D: TRBD2
J: TRBJ2-3
V: TRBV11-2
DNA: TGTGCCAGCAGCGTCGGGACTAGCGGAGATACGCAGTATTTT
CDR3: CASSVGTSGDTQYF

length: 16
size: .
D: .
J: TRBJ1-5
V: TRBV5-6
DNA: TGTGCCAGCAGCTTAACTACAGACCCCAGGAATCAGCCCCAGCATTTT
CDR3: CASSLTTDPRNQPQHF

length: 10
size: .
D: .
J: TRBJ1-6
V: TRBV30
DNA: TGTGCCTGGAGTCGATCAACCCTCCACTTT
CDR3: CAWSRSTLHF

length: 16
size: .
D: TRBD1
J: TRBJ2-2
V: TRBV10-3
DNA: TGTGCCATCAGTGCCTCGACAGGGCGAGGCACCGGGGAGCTGTTTTTT
CDR3: CAISASTGRGTGELFF

length: 15
size: .
D: TRBD2
J: TRBJ2-5
V: TRBV29-1
DNA: TGCAGCGTGCTCGGGACTAGCGGGGGCGGTGAGACCCAGTACTTC
CDR3: CSVLGTSGGGETQYF

length: 13
size: .
D: .
J: TRBJ2-1
V: TRBV14
DNA: TGTGCCAGCAGCCAAGCGGCCCGGAATGAGCAGTTCTTC
CDR3: CASSQAARNEQFF

length: 11
size: .
D: .
J: TRBJ2-7
V: TRBV7-9
DNA: TGTGCCAGCAGCTTAAGACAGGAGCAGTACTTC
CDR3: CASSLRQEQYF

length: 15
size: .
D: .
J: TRBJ1-6
V: TRBV5-4
DNA: TGTGCCAGCAGCTTAGGGCGGACCTATAATTCACCCCTCCACTTT
CDR3: CASSLGRTYNSPLHF

length: 15
size: .
D: .
J: TRBJ1-3
V: TRBV21-1
DNA: TGTGCCAGCAGCAAAGTAGAGATCTCTGGAAACACCATATATTTT
CDR3: CASSKVEISGNTIYF

length: 14
size: .
D: .
J: TRBJ2-3
V: TRBV7-2
DNA: TGTGCCAGCAGCTTAGCTGGGCGCACAGATACGCAGTATTTT
CDR3: CASSLAGRTDTQYF

length: 16
size: few
D: .
J: TRBJ2-5
V: TRBV7-6
DNA: TGTGCCAGCAGCCGTCGCGCAGGGGGGACGGGAGAGACCCAGTACTTC
CDR3: CASSRRAGGTGETQYF

length: 13
size: .
D: .
J: TRBJ2-7
V: TRBV9
DNA: TGTGCCAGCAGCGTAAGGCAGGGGTACGAGCAGTACTTC
CDR3: CASSVRQGYEQYF

length: 15
size: once
D: TRBD1
J: TRBJ1-2
V: TRBV9
DNA: TGTGCCAGCAGCCCCCGGGACAGGCTTCGTGATGGCTACACCTTC
CDR3: CASSPRDRLRDGYTF

length: 15
size: .
D: .
J: TRBJ2-3
V: TRBV27
DNA: TGTGCCAGCAGCCTAGTGAGTCCCAGCACAGATACGCAGTATTTT
CDR3: CASSLVSPSTDTQYF

length: 13
size: .
D: .
J: TRBJ2-4
V: TRBV29-1
DNA: TGCAGCGTTGAAGGGGTCGGGTCAAACATTCAGTACTTC
CDR3: CSVEGVGSNIQYF

length: 15
size: few
D: TRBD1
J: TRBJ2-5
V: TRBV29-1
DNA: TGCAGCGTTGTTGGCGGACAGGGGGCGAGGGAGACCCAGTACTTC
CDR3: CSVVGGQGARETQYF

length: 13
size: .
D: .
J: TRBJ2-5
V: TRBV7-2
DNA: TGTGCCAGCAGCATCAGTAGCCGAGAGACCCAGTACTTC
CDR3: CASSISSRETQYF

length: 16
size: many
D: TRBD2
J: TRBJ2-3
V: TRBV2
DNA: TGTGCCAGCAGTTATTCGGCTAGCGGGATCACAGATACGCAGTATTTT
CDR3: CASSYSASGITDTQYF

length: 14
size: few
D: .
J: TRBJ2-1
V: TRBV29-1
DNA: TGCAGCGTTGAGGGGGGCGCCTTCGGTAATGAGCAGTTCTTC
CDR3: CSVEGGAFGNEQFF

length: 16
size: few
D: .
J: TRBJ2-4
V: TRBV7-2
DNA: TGTGCCAGCAGCTTTGATAAGGTCCCGGGTCGGAACATTCAGTACTTC
CDR3: CASSFDKVPGRNIQYF

length: 14
size: .
D: .
J: TRBJ2-3
V: TRBV29-1
DNA: TGCAGCGGGGGGGGACAGTTTAGTACAGATACGCAGTATTTT
CDR3: CSGGGQFSTDTQYF

length: 14
size: once
D: .
J: TRBJ1-2
V: TRBV5-1
DNA: TGCGCCAGCAGGACGGGGGAGACAAACTATGGCTACACCTTC
CDR3: CASRTGETNYGYTF

length: 14
size: few
D: .
J: TRBJ2-1
V: TRBV6-6
DNA: TGTGCCAGCAGTTACACCGGGGCCAGCAATGAGCAGTTCTTC
CDR3: CASSYTGASNEQFF

length: 19
size: .
D: TRBD1
J: TRBJ1-3
V: TRBV4-1
DNA: TGCGCCAGCAGCCAAGATTACATTCAGGGGGGCCTCTCTGGAAACACCATATATTTT
CDR3: CASSQDYIQGGLSGNTIYF

length: 16
size: few
D: TRBD1
J: TRBJ2-5
V: TRBV2
DNA: TGTGCCAGCAGTCCGCGGGACAGGGGGCGAGAAGAGACCCAGTACTTC
CDR3: CASSPRDRGREETQYF

length: 15
size: .
D: .
J: TRBJ1-5
V: TRBV30
DNA: TGTGCCTGGAGTGGGACATTCTATAGCAATCAGCCCCAGCATTTT
CDR3: CAWSGTFYSNQPQHF

length: 15
size: few
D: .
J: TRBJ1-3
V: TRBV5-1
DNA: TGCGCCAGCAGCGATCTGCCCGGTCGTTCGAACACCATATATTTT
CDR3: CASSDLPGRSNTIYF

length: 18
size: .
D: .
J: TRBJ2-5
V: TRBV15
DNA: TGTGCCACCAGCAGAGTGGCGGGGGCCCTACCCACCCAAGAGACCCAGTACTTC
CDR3: CATSRVAGALPTQETQYF

length: 14
size: .
D: .
J: TRBJ1-2
V: TRBV2
DNA: TGTGCCAGCAGTGAAGCGTCGACAGGAAGCGGCTACACCTTC
CDR3: CASSEASTGSGYTF

length: 13
size: .
D: TRBD1
J: TRBJ1-1
V: TRBV7-9
DNA: TGTGCCAGCAGCGTTACAGGGGAAACTGAAGCTTTCTTT
CDR3: CASSVTGETEAFF

length: 16
size: .
D: TRBD1
J: TRBJ2-1
V: TRBV6-1
DNA: TGTGCCAGCAGTGAACCAGGGACAGGGGCTTACAATGAGCAGTTCTTC
CDR3: CASSEPGTGAYNEQFF

length: 17
size: .
D: .
J: TRBJ2-6
V: TRBV5-1
DNA: TGCGCCAGCAGCTGGGACCCACTGGCACGCGGGGCCAACGTCCTGACTTTC
CDR3: CASSWDPLARGANVLTF

length: 14
size: .
D: .
J: TRBJ1-4
V: TRBV7-2
DNA: TGTGCCAGCAGCGTACAGGGTCGGAGTGAAAAACTGTTTTTT
CDR3: CASSVQGRSEKLFF

length: 16
size: .
D: TRBD2
J: TRBJ2-7
V: TRBV4-1
DNA: TGCGCCAGCAGCCAAGATGATCTAGCGGCGGTATACGAGCAGTACTTC
CDR3: CASSQDDLAAVYEQYF

length: 17
size: medium-sized
D: TRBD2
J: TRBJ2-2
V: TRBV9
DNA: TGTGCCAGCAGCGGGTTGCTAGCGGGGCCTAACACCGGGGAGCTGTTTTTT
CDR3: CASSGLLAGPNTGELFF

length: 12
size: .
D: .
J: TRBJ2-4
V: TRBV7-2
DNA: TGTGCCAGCAACAAAGGGGGTAACATTCAGTACTTC
CDR3: CASNKGGNIQYF

length: 13
size: few
D: .
J: TRBJ1-2
V: TRBV11-2
DNA: TGTGCCAGCAGGGCCACAGGGAACTATGGCTACACCTTC
CDR3: CASRATGNYGYTF

length: 14
size: .
D: .
J: TRBJ1-3
V: TRBV30
DNA: TGTGCCTGGAGTGTCCGGAACTCTGGAAACACCATATATTTT
CDR3: CAWSVRNSGNTIYF

length: 14
size: few
D: .
J: TRBJ2-5
V: TRBV29-1
DNA: TGCAGCGTTGAGAAGACGGGTCTCGGAGAGACCCAGTACTTC
CDR3: CSVEKTGLGETQYF